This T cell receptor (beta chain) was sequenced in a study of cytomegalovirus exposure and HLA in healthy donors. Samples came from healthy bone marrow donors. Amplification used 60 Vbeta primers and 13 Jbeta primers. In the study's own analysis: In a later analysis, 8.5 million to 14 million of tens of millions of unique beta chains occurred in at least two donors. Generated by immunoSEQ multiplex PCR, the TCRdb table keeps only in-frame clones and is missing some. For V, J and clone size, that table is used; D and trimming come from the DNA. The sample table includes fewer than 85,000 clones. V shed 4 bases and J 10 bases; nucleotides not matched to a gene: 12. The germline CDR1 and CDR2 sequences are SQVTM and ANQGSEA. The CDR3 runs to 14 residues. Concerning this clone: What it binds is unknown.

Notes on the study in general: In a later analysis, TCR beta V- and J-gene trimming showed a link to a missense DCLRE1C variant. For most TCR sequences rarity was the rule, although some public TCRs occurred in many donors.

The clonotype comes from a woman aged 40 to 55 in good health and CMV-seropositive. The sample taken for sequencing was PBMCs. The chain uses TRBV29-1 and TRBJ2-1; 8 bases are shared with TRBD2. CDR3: CSVVVSGIWAEQFF. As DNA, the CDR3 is TGCAGCGTTGTGGTTAGCGGGATTTGGGCCGAGCAGTTCTTC.